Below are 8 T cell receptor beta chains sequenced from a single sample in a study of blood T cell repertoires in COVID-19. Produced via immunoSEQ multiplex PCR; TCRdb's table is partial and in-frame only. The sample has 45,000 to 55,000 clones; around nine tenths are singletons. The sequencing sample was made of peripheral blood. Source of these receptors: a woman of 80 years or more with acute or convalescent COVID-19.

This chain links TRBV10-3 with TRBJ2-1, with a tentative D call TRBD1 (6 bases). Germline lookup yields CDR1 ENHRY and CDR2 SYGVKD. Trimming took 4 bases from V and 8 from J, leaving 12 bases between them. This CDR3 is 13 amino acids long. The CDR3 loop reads CAISAQGWDEQFF. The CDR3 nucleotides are TGTGCCATCAGTGCTCAGGGGTGGGATGAGCAGTTCTTC.

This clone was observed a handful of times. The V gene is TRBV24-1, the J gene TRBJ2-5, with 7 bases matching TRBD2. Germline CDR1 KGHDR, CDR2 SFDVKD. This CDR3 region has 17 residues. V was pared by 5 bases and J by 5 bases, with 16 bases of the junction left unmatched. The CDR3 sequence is CATSGPAGVASGETQYF. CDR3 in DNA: TGTGCCACCAGTGGTCCGGCGGGGGTAGCGTCGGGGGAGACCCAGTACTTC.

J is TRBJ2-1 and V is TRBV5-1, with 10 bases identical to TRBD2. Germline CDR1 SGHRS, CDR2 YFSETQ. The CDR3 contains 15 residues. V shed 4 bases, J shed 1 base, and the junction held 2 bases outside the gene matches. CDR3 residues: CASSVLAGSYNEQFF. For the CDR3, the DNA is TGCGCCAGCAGCGTACTAGCGGGGTCCTACAATGAGCAGTTCTTC.

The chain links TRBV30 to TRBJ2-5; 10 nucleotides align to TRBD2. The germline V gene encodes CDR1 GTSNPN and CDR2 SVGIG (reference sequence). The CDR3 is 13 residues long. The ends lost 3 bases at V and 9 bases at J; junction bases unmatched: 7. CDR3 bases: TGTGCCTGGAGCCCCCAGCGGGGGGGTTCCCAGTACTTC. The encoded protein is CAWSPQRGGSQYF. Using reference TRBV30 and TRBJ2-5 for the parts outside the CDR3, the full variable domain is SQTIHQWPATLVQPVGSPLSLECTVEGTSNPNLYWYRQAAGRGLQLLFYSVGIGQISSEVPQNLSASRPQDRQFILSSKKLLLSDSGFYLCAWSPQRGGSQYFGPGTRLLVL.

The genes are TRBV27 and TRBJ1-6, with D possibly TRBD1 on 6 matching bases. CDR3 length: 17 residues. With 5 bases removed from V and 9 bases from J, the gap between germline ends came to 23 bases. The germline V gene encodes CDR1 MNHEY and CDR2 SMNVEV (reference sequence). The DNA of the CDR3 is TGTGCCAGCAGTCTCCCGGGGCGGGGGCCAGGGCGTTCACCCCTCCACTTT. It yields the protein CASSLPGRGPGRSPLHF.

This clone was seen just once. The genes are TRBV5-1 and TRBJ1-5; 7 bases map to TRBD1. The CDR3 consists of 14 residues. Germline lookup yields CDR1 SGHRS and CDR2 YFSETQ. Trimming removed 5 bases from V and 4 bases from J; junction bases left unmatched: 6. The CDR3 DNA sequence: TGCGCCAGCAGTGAGGGACAGACAAATCAGCCCCAGCATTTT. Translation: CASSEGQTNQPQHF.

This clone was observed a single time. CDR3 sequence (DNA): TGTGCCAGCAGCCAGAGGCGTGAGCAGTTCTTC. Protein sequence: CASSQRREQFF. The chain joins TRBV3-1 (or the pseudogene TRBV3-2) to TRBJ2-1; D unclear. V lost 3 bases to trimming and J lost 9 bases, with 6 bases between them. The V gene's germline CDR1 is LGHDT and CDR2 YNNKEL (reference sequence). CDR3 length: 11 amino acids.

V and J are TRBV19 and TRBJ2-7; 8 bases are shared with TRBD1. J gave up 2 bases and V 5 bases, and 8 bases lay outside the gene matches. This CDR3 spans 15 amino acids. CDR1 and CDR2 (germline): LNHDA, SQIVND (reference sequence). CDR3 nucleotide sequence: TGTGCCAGTAGTCGCTGCGGACAGGGTACCTACGAGCAGTACGTC. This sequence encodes CASSRCGQGTYEQYV.